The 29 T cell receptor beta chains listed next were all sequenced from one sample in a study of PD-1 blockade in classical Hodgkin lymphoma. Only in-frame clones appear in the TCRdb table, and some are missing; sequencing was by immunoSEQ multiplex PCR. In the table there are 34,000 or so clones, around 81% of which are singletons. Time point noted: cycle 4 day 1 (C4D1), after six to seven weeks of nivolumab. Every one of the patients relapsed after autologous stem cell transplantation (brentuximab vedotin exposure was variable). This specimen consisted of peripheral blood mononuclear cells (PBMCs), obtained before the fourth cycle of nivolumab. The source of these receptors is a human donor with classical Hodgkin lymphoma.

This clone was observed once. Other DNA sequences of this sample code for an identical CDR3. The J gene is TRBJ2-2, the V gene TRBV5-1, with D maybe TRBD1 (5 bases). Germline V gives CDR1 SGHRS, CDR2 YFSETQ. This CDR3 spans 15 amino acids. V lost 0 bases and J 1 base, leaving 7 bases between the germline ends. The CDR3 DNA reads TGCGCCAGCAGCTTGGATCAGGGGAACACCGGGGAGCTGTTTTTT. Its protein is CASSLDQGNTGELFF.

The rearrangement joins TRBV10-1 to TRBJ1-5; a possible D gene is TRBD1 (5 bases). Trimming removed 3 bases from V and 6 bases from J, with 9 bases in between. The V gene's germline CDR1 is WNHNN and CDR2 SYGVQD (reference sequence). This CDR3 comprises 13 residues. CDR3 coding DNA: TGCGCCAGCAGTGACAGGGCCTGTCAGCCCCAGCATTTT. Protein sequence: CASSDRACQPQHF.

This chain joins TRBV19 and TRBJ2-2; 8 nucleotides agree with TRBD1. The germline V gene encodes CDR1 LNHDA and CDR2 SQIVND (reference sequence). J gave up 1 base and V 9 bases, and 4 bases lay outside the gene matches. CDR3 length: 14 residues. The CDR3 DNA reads TGTGCCAGCGTCGACAGGGGGAACACCGGGGAGCTGTTTTTT. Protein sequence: CASVDRGNTGELFF.

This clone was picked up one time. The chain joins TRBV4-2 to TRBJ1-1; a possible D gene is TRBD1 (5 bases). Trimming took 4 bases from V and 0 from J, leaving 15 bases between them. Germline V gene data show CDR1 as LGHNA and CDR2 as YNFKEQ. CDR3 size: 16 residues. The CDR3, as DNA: TGTGCCAGCAGCCCCAAGGGGTGGGGAATGAACACTGAAGCTTTCTTT. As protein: CASSPKGWGMNTEAFF.

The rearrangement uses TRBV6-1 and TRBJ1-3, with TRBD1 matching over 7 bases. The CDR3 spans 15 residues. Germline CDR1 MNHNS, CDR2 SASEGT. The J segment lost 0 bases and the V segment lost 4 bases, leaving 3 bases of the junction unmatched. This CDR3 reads CASSAHRGSGNTIYF. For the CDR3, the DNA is TGTGCCAGCAGTGCGCACAGGGGCTCTGGAAACACCATATATTTT.

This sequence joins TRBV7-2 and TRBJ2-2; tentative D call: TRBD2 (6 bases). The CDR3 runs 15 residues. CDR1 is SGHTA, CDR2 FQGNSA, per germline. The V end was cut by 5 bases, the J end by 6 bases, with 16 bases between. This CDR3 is CASSARLVGSGELFF. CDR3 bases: TGTGCCAGCAGCGCCAGACTAGTAGGTTCCGGGGAGCTGTTTTTT. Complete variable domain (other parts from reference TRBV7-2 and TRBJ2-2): GAGVSQSPSNKVTEKGKDVELRCDPISGHTALYWYRQSLGQGLEFLIYFQGNSAPDKSGLPSDRFSAERTGGSVSTLTIQRTQQEDSAVYLCASSARLVGSGELFFGEGSRLTVL.

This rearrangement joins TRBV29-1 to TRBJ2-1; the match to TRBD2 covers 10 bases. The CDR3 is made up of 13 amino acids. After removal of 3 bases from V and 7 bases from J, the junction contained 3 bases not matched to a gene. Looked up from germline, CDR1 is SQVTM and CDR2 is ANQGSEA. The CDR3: CSVDSSGRNEQFF. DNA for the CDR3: TGCAGCGTTGATTCTAGCGGGAGAAATGAGCAGTTCTTC.

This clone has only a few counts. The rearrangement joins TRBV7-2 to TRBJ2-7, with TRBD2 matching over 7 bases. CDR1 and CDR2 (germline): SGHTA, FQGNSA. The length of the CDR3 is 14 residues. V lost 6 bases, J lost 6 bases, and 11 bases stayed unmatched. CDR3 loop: CASSFGAGVSEQYF. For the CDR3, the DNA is TGTGCCAGCAGTTTCGGGGCGGGAGTTTCCGAGCAGTACTTC. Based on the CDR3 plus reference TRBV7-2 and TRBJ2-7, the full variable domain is GAGVSQSPSNKVTEKGKDVELRCDPISGHTALYWYRQSLGQGLEFLIYFQGNSAPDKSGLPSDRFSAERTGGSVSTLTIQRTQQEDSAVYLCASSFGAGVSEQYFGPGTRLTVT.

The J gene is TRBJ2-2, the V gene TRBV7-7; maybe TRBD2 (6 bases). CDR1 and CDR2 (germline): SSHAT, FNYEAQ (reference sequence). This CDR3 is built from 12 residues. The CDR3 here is CASGDSPGELFF. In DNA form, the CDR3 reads TGTGCTAGCGGTGACTCCCCCGGGGAGCTGTTTTTT.

Here the CDR3 DNA reads TGTGCCAGCAGCCCACAGGGAGGGACAGGGGGGGCCTACGAGCAGTACTTC. As protein: CASSPQGGTGGAYEQYF. V usage is TRBV7-2 and J usage is TRBJ2-7; 11 bases align to TRBD1. CDR1 and CDR2 (germline): SGHTA, FQGNSA. The CDR3 is made up of 17 amino acids. Losses at the gene ends were 5 bases for V and 2 bases for J; bases not matched to a gene: 11.

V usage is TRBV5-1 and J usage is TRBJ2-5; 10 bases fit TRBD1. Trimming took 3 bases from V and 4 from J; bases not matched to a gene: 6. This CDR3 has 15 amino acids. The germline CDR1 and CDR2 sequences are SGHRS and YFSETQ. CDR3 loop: CASSSVDRGRETQYF. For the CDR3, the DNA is TGCGCCAGCAGCTCGGTAGACAGGGGGCGAGAGACCCAGTACTTC. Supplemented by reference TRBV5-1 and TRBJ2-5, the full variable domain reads KAGVTQTPRYLIKTRGQQVTLSCSPISGHRSVSWYQQTPGQGLQFLFEYFSETQRNKGNFPGRFSGRQFSNSRSEMNVSTLELGDSALYLCASSSVDRGRETQYFGPGTRLLVL.

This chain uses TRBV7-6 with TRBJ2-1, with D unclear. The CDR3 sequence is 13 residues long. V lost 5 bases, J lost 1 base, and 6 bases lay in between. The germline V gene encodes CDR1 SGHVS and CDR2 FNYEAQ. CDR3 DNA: TGTGCCAGCAGCCCCGAATCCTACAATGAGCAGTTCTTC. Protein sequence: CASSPESYNEQFF. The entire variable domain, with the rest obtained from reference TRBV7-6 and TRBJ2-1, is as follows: GAGVSQSPRYKVTKRGQDVALRCDPISGHVSLYWYRQALGQGPEFLTYFNYEAQQDKSGLPNDRFSAERPEGSISTLTIQRTEQRDSAMYRCASSPESYNEQFFGPGTRLTVL.

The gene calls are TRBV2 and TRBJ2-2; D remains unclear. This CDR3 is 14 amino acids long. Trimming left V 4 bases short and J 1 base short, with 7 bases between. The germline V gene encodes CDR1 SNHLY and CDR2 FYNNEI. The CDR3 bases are TGTGCCAGCAGTGTTGACGAGAACACCGGGGAGCTGTTTTTT. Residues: CASSVDENTGELFF.

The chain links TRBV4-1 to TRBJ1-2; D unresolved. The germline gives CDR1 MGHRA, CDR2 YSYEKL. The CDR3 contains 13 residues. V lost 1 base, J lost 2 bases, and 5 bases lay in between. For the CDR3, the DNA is TGCGCCAGCAGCCAAGGGCAAAACTATGGCTACACCTTC. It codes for CASSQGQNYGYTF.

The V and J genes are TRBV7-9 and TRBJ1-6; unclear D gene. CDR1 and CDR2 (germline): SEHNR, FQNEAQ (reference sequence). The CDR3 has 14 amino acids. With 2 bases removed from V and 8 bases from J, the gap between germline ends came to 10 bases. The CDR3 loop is CASSLSASYSPLHF. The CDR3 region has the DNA TGTGCCAGCAGCTTATCTGCCTCTTATTCACCCCTCCACTTT.

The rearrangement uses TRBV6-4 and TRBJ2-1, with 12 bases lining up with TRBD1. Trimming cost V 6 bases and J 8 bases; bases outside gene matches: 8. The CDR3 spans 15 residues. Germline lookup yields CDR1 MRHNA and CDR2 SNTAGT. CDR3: CASSAGTGGFDEQFF. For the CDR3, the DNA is TGTGCCAGCAGCGCCGGGACAGGGGGCTTCGATGAGCAGTTCTTC.

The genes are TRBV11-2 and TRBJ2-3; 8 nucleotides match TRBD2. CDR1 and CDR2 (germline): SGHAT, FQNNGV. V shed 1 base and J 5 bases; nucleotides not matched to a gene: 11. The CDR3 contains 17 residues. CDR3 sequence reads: CASSLAPPGLVIDTQYF. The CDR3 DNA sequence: TGTGCCAGCAGCTTAGCTCCCCCGGGACTAGTGATAGATACGCAGTATTTT. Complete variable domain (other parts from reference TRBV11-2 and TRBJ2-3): EAGVAQSPRYKIIEKRQSVAFWCNPISGHATLYWYQQILGQGPKLLIQFQNNGVVDDSQLPKDRFSAERLKGVDSTLKIQPAKLEDSAVYLCASSLAPPGLVIDTQYFGPGTRLTVL.

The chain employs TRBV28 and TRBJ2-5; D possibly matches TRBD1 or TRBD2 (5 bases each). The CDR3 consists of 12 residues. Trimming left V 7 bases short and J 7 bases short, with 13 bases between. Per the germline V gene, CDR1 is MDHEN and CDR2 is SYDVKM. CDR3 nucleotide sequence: TGTGCCAGCAAACCGGGGCCAGGGACCCAGTACTTC. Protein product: CASKPGPGTQYF.

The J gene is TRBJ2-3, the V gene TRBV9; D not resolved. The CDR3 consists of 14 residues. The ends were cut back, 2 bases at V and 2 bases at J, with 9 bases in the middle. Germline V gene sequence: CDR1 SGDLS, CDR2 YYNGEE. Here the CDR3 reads CASSVDTFTDTQYF. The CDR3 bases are TGTGCCAGCAGCGTTGACACCTTCACAGATACGCAGTATTTT.

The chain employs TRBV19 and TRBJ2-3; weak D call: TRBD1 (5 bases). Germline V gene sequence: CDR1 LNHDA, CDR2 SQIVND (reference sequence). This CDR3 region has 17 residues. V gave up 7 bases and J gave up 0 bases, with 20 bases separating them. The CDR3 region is CASTPRRTSTSTDTQYF. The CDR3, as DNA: TGTGCCAGTACCCCGAGGCGGACATCCACTAGCACAGATACGCAGTATTTT.

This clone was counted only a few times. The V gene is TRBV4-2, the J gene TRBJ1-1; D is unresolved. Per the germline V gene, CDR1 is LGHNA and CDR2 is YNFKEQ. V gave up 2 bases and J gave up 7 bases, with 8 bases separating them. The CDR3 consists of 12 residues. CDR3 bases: TGTGCCAGCAGCCAATCCCCGAGTGAAGCTTTCTTT. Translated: CASSQSPSEAFF.

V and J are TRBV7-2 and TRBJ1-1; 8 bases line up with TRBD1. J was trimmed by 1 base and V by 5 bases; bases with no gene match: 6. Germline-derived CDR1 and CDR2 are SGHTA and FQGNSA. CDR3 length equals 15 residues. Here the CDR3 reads CASSLGTGGNTEAFF. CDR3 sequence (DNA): TGTGCCAGCAGCCTAGGGACAGGCGGGAACACTGAAGCTTTCTTT.

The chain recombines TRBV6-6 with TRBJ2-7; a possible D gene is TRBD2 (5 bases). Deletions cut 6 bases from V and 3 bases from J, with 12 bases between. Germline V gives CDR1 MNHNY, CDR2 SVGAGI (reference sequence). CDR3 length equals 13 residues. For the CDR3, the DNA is TGTGCCAGCAGCCGATTAGCGAGCTACGAGCAGTACTTC. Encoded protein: CASSRLASYEQYF.

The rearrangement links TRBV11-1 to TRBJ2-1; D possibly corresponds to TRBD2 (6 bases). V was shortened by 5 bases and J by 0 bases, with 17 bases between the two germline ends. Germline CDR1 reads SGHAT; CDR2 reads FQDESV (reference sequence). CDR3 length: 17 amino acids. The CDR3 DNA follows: TGTGCCAGCAGCGCTCAGCTGCGGGAATTCTCCTACAATGAGCAGTTCTTC. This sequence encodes CASSAQLREFSYNEQFF.

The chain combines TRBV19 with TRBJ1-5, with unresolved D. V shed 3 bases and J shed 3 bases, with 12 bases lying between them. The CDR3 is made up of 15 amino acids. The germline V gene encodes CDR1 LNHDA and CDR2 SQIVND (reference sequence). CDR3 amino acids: CASSMGRVDNQPQHF. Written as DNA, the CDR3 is TGTGCCAGTAGTATGGGTCGGGTCGACAATCAGCCCCAGCATTTT.

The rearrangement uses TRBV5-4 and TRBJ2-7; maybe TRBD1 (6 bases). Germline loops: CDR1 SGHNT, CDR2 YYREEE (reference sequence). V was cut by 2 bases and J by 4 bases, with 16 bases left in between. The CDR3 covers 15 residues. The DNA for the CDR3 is TGTGCCAGCAGCTTCCCCGGACAGCTGACATACGAGCAGTACTTC. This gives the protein CASSFPGQLTYEQYF.

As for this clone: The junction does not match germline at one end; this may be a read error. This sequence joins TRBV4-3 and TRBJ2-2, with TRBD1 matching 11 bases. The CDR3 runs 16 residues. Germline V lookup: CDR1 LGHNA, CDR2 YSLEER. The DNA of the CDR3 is TGCGCCAGCAGCCCCGGACAGGGGGCGAATACCGGGGAGCTGTTTTTT. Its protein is CASSPGQGANTGELFF.

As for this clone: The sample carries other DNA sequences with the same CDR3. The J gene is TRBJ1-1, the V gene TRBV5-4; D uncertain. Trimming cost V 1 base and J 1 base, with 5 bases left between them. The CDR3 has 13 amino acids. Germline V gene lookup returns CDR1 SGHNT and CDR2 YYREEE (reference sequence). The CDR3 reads CASSLRRNTEAFF. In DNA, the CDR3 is TGTGCCAGCAGCTTGCGCAGGAACACTGAAGCTTTCTTT.

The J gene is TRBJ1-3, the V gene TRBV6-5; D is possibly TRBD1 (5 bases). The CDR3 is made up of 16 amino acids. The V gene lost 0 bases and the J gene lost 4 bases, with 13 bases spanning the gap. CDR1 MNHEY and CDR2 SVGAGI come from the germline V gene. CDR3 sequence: CASSYSKADMGNTIYF. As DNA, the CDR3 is TGTGCCAGCAGTTACTCGAAAGCGGACATGGGAAACACCATATATTTT.